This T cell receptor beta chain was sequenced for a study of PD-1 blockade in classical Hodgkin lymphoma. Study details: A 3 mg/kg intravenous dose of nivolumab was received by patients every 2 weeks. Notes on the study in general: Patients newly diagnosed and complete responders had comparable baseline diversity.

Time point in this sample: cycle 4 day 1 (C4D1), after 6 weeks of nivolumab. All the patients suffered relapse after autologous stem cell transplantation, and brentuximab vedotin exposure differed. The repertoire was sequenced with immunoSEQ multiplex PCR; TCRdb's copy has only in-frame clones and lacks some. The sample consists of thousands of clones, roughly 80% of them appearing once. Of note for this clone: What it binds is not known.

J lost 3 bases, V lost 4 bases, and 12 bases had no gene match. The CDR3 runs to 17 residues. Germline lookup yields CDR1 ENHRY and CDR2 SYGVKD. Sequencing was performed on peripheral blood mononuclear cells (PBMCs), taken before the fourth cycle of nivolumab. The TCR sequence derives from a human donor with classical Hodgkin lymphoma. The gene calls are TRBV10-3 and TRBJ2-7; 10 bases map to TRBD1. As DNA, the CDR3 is TGTGCCATCAGTGCGACCGGGACAGGGGTTTTGGGCTACGAGCAGTACTTC. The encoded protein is CAISATGTGVLGYEQYF.